This record concerns one T cell receptor beta chain sequence. The antigen remains unidentified. Germline values: CDR1 GTSNPN, CDR2 SVGIG (reference sequence). V was pared by 1 base and J by 4 bases, with 0 bases of the junction left unmatched. The CDR3 has 14 amino acids. These data come from a study of blood T cells in healthy people across ages. Study overall: Template switching captured about one barcoded beta molecule per two T cells. Study observations and caveats: Estimates of total diversity, which came from one million sequenced T cells, were considered to be underestimates. Getting older went along with TCR beta diversity per million T cells dropping roughly linearly.

Extraction of total RNA produced a minimum of 5.5 micrograms from each sample. A second PCR of 7 to 11 cycles used a sample-barcoded 5' primer and a J-beta primer mix. One entry per CDR3 protein, called by TCRdb with MiXCR from the 5' RACE reads. Here the sample spans about 1 million distinct CDR3 sequences, roughly 45% being singletons. This TCR came from a woman aged 60-75 years in good health. The chain couples TRBV30 to TRBJ2-1; 11 bases are shared with TRBD2. The sample was blood. CDR3 region: CAWSGTSGYNEQFF. CDR3 sequence (DNA): TGTGCCTGGAGTGGGACTAGCGGGTACAATGAGCAGTTCTTC.